These 11 T cell receptor beta chains originate from one sample sequenced in a study of T cell changes during pregnancy in multiple sclerosis. Clones were read by immunoSEQ multiplex PCR, and TCRdb kept only the in-frame ones, dropping some. The data contain approximately 21,000 clones, about nine tenths of them singletons. The input for sequencing was CD8+ T cells from peripheral blood mononuclear cells, taken after pregnancy. The receptors here all came from a female donor in good health, enrolled as a control in a pregnancy study.

V usage is TRBV13 and J usage is TRBJ1-1; D remains ambiguous. The CDR3 totals 14 residues. The V gene's germline CDR1 is PRHDT and CDR2 FYEKMQ (reference sequence). The V gene lost 1 base and the J gene lost 2 bases, with 8 bases spanning the gap. In nucleotides, the CDR3 is TGTGCCAGCAGCTTAGTGGCCCACAACACTGAAGCTTTCTTT. Its translation is CASSLVAHNTEAFF.

This clone counts as large. The chain is built from TRBV7-9 and TRBJ2-2; the match to TRBD1 covers 9 bases. In germline, CDR1 is SEHNR, CDR2 FQNEAQ (reference sequence). J lost 2 bases, V lost 3 bases, and 4 bases had no gene match. This CDR3 comprises 16 residues. The CDR3 coding sequence is TGTGCCAGCAGCTTCGACAGGGGGTTTAACACCGGGGAGCTGTTTTTT. As protein: CASSFDRGFNTGELFF.

The genes are TRBV9 and TRBJ2-3; tentative D call: TRBD1 (5 bases). V shed 0 bases and J shed 3 bases, with 8 bases lying between them. This CDR3 region has 14 residues. CDR1 and CDR2 (germline): SGDLS, YYNGEE. In DNA form, the CDR3 reads TGTGCCAGCAGCGTAGGGGCAGGGACAGATACGCAGTATTTT. This codes for CASSVGAGTDTQYF.

The gene calls are TRBV15 and TRBJ1-1, with 7 bases lining up with TRBD1. Germline CDR1 reads LNHNV; CDR2 reads YYDKDF (reference sequence). V gave up 1 base and J gave up 5 bases; unmatched junction bases: 7. The CDR3 has 15 amino acids. As DNA, the CDR3 is TGTGCCACCAGCAGAGGCACCCAGGGGGGAACTGAAGCTTTCTTT. It is translated as CATSRGTQGGTEAFF.

The DNA of the CDR3 is TGTGCCACATCCATCTTCGGACAGGGGTTAGGTCAGCCCCAGCATTTT. Translated, it gives CATSIFGQGLGQPQHF. V gene TRBV19 combines with J gene TRBJ1-5; TRBD1 matches 9 bases. This CDR3 spans 16 amino acids. V lost 10 bases and J lost 6; bases outside the gene matches: 16. The germline V gene encodes CDR1 LNHDA and CDR2 SQIVND (reference sequence).

The chain employs TRBV19 and TRBJ1-1; possibly TRBD1 for D (5 bases). Germline values: CDR1 LNHDA, CDR2 SQIVND (reference sequence). The CDR3 extends over 14 amino acids. V was pared by 0 bases and J by 7 bases, with 12 bases between. CDR3 nucleotides: TGTGCCAGTAGTATAGATCTCGAAGGGGTTGAAGCTTTCTTT. Amino acids: CASSIDLEGVEAFF.

The V gene is TRBV9, the J gene TRBJ2-3, with TRBD2 as a possible D gene (5 bases). The V and J ends lost 3 bases and 11 bases respectively, with 7 bases between them. There are 10 residues in the CDR3. From germline, CDR1 is SGDLS and CDR2 YYNGEE. CDR3 loop: CASSGEKQYF. CDR3 nucleotide sequence: TGTGCCAGCAGCGGGGAGAAGCAGTATTTT.

This rearrangement joins TRBV19 to TRBJ1-4, with D possibly being TRBD1 (5 bases). The CDR3 runs 12 residues. Between the trimmed V and J ends, which lost 7 bases and 8 bases, there was a span of 11 bases. CDR1 LNHDA and CDR2 SQIVND come from the germline V gene (reference sequence). CDR3 in DNA: TGTGCCAGTACCCAGGGTGGGGAAAAACTGTTTTTT. It codes for CASTQGGEKLFF.

The chain carries TRBV27 and TRBJ2-3, with 7 positions matching TRBD1. Germline trimming cut 6 bases from V and 6 bases from J; bases unmatched to any gene: 12. Germline CDR1 MNHEY, CDR2 SMNVEV (reference sequence). The length of the CDR3 is 15 residues. The CDR3 here is CASSLTGFFSDTQYF. Here the CDR3 DNA reads TGTGCCAGCAGCCTGACAGGGTTCTTTTCGGATACGCAGTATTTT.

The CDR3 region is CASSQSSTEAFF. The CDR3 DNA sequence: TGCGCCAGCAGCCAATCTTCCACTGAAGCTTTCTTT. The chain recombines TRBV4-1 with TRBJ1-1; D uncertain. The CDR3 extends over 12 amino acids. CDR1 MGHRA and CDR2 YSYEKL come from the germline V gene. Trimming cost V 2 bases and J 4 bases, with 5 bases left between them.

This chain links TRBV18 with TRBJ2-1, with D perhaps matching TRBD1 (5 bases). Germline values: CDR1 KGHSH, CDR2 LQKENI. V was clipped by 3 bases and J by 8 bases, with 8 bases between them. The CDR3 runs to 12 residues. The CDR3 protein is CASSPSRDEQFF. The CDR3 DNA follows: TGTGCCAGCTCACCGTCCAGGGATGAGCAGTTCTTC.